The 26 T cell receptor beta chains reported below all come from one sample, sequenced in a study of blood T cell repertoires in COVID-19. Some clones are missing from TCRdb's copy, which holds only in-frame ones; the method was immunoSEQ multiplex PCR. The sample has about 94,000 clones; 80% are singletons. Sequencing was done on a sample of peripheral blood. The receptors come from a human donor in a cohort sampled during active COVID-19.

This clone has just one count. The J gene is TRBJ1-1, the V gene TRBV2, with no clear D. Trimming removed 0 bases from V and 1 base from J, with 6 bases in between. The CDR3 consists of 14 residues. CDR1 and CDR2 (germline): SNHLY, FYNNEI. The CDR3 DNA follows: TGTGCCAGCAGTGAAGCGCGTGGGAACACTGAAGCTTTCTTT. Encoded protein: CASSEARGNTEAFF.

The chain joins TRBV5-1 to TRBJ1-1; 7 nucleotides line up with TRBD1. CDR1 and CDR2 (germline): SGHRS, YFSETQ. V was pared by 2 bases and J by 5 bases, with 9 bases of the junction left unmatched. The CDR3 has 15 amino acids. Here the CDR3 reads CASSLQGSLQTEAFF. The CDR3 DNA follows: TGCGCCAGCAGCTTACAGGGGTCGCTTCAGACTGAAGCTTTCTTT.

This chain links TRBV12-3 or TRBV12-4 with TRBJ2-7; no clear D gene. This CDR3 has 12 residues. Trimming pared 6 bases from V and 0 bases from J, leaving 6 bases between. The CDR3 protein is CASSPSSYEQYF. In DNA, the CDR3 is TGTGCCAGCAGCCCTAGCTCCTACGAGCAGTACTTC.

V and J are TRBV4-1 and TRBJ2-5; the match to TRBD2 covers 8 bases. Germline values: CDR1 MGHRA, CDR2 YSYEKL. This CDR3 spans 16 amino acids. V was clipped by 1 base and J by 7 bases; unmatched bases: 11. The CDR3 protein is CASSQGGLAGGGTQYF. DNA of the CDR3: TGCGCCAGCAGCCAAGGGGGTCTAGCGGGCGGGGGGACCCAGTACTTC.

This chain joins TRBV11-2 and TRBJ2-1, with D maybe TRBD2 (6 bases). Trimming shortened V by 5 bases and J by 2 bases, and 16 bases separated the two germline ends. The CDR3 is 16 residues long. Germline V gene sequence: CDR1 SGHAT, CDR2 FQNNGV. The CDR3 region is CASSPLRGRTYNEQFF. CDR3 nucleotides: TGTGCCAGCAGCCCTCTCCGGGGGAGGACCTACAATGAGCAGTTCTTC.

This chain links TRBV19 with TRBJ2-5; D gene ambiguous. V was shortened by 4 bases and J by 3 bases, with 12 bases between the two germline ends. Germline V gene lookup returns CDR1 LNHDA and CDR2 SQIVND (reference sequence). This CDR3 has 14 amino acids. The CDR3 sequence: CASSTKQIEETQYF. CDR3 in DNA: TGTGCCAGTAGTACCAAACAGATAGAAGAGACCCAGTACTTC.

Only one count was recorded for this clone. This chain connects TRBV3-1 (or the pseudogene TRBV3-2) to TRBJ1-6; no clear D. The CDR3 runs 16 residues. Trimming stripped 2 bases from V and 7 bases from J, with 15 bases between. The germline gives CDR1 LGHDT, CDR2 YNNKEL (reference sequence). The CDR3 reads CASSQRTNSQNSPLHF. The CDR3, as DNA: TGTGCCAGCAGCCAAAGAACAAACAGCCAAAATTCACCCCTCCACTTT.

The chain carries TRBV29-1 and TRBJ2-2, with D tentatively TRBD1 (6 bases). CDR1 is SQVTM and CDR2 is ANQGSEA in the germline V gene. Between the trimmed V and J ends, which lost 8 bases and 7 bases, there was a span of 11 bases. The CDR3 has 11 amino acids. The CDR3 region is CSSQGNGELFF. CDR3 sequence (DNA): TGCAGCTCCCAGGGGAACGGGGAGCTGTTTTTT.

The sample holds one count of this clone. The CDR3 DNA reads as TGTGCCATCAAGGCTAGCGAATACAATGAGCAGTTCTTC. It specifies CAIKASEYNEQFF. The chain joins TRBV10-3 to TRBJ2-1; maybe TRBD2 (6 bases). The CDR3 is 13 amino acids. In germline, CDR1 is ENHRY, CDR2 SYGVKD. V gave up 7 bases and J gave up 4 bases, with 11 bases separating them.

The chain has TRBV19 and TRBJ2-7; TRBD1 matches at 11 bases. Germline V gives CDR1 LNHDA, CDR2 SQIVND (reference sequence). The length of the CDR3 is 15 residues. The ends lost 3 bases at V and 6 bases at J; junction bases unmatched: 7. CDR3 residues: CASSMSGTGGGEQYF. In DNA, the CDR3 is TGTGCCAGTAGTATGTCCGGGACAGGGGGTGGCGAGCAGTACTTC.

The chain carries TRBV19 and TRBJ2-1; the D gene is possibly TRBD2 (6 bases). Germline-derived CDR1 and CDR2 are LNHDA and SQIVND (reference sequence). The CDR3 spans 16 residues. V dropped 6 bases and J dropped 10 bases, with 25 bases sitting between them. CDR3 amino acids: CASSLGGGVWYSEQFF. Here the CDR3 DNA reads TGTGCCAGTAGCTTGGGAGGAGGGGTATGGTATTCCGAGCAGTTCTTC.

The chain employs TRBV18 and TRBJ2-7; the match to TRBD1 covers 7 bases. Losses at the gene ends were 3 bases for V and 3 bases for J; bases not matched to a gene: 5. From germline, CDR1 is KGHSH and CDR2 LQKENI. The CDR3 totals 14 residues. CDR3 coding DNA: TGTGCCAGCTCACCCAGGCAGGGGGACTACGAGCAGTACTTC. Translation gives CASSPRQGDYEQYF.

The chain employs TRBV11-2 and TRBJ1-6, with TRBD1 identical over 8 bases. In germline, CDR1 is SGHAT, CDR2 FQNNGV. The V and J ends lost 5 bases and 4 bases, in that order; junction bases with no gene match: 16. The CDR3 sequence is 19 residues long. The CDR3 reads CASSPRTGLGTGYNSPLHF. The CDR3 DNA sequence: TGTGCCAGCAGCCCCCGGACAGGGTTAGGGACGGGATATAATTCACCCCTCCACTTT.

The CDR3, as DNA: TGTGCCAGCAGTTTCCCACCGGGGACAGGTGGCACAGATACGCAGTATTTT. Translation gives CASSFPPGTGGTDTQYF. The chain recombines TRBV27 with TRBJ2-3; 8 nucleotides match TRBD1. The V and J ends lost 3 bases and 1 base, in that order; junction bases with no gene match: 9. Germline V gene data show CDR1 as MNHEY and CDR2 as SMNVEV (reference sequence). The CDR3 length is 17 residues.

This sequence joins TRBV12-2 and TRBJ1-6; the table names TRBD1, a call not compared with the DNA. TRBV12-2 is annotated as a pseudogene. This CDR3 has 17 residues. In nucleotides, the CDR3 is TGTGCAAGTCGCTTAGCGAGAACCAAGGGGAATAATTCACCCCTCCACTTT. It yields the protein CASRLARTKGNNSPLHF.

This chain connects TRBV6-5 to TRBJ2-2, with 8 bases that match TRBD1. The V gene's germline CDR1 is MNHEY and CDR2 SVGAGI. The CDR3 is made up of 14 amino acids. V gave up 6 bases and J gave up 5 bases; unmatched junction bases: 5. CDR3 DNA sequence: TGTGCCAGCAGACAGGGGGTGAGAACCGGGGAGCTGTTTTTT. It codes for CASRQGVRTGELFF.

The chain is built from TRBV19 and TRBJ1-1; no clear D. Germline V gene data show CDR1 as LNHDA and CDR2 as SQIVND (reference sequence). The CDR3 has 14 amino acids. Between the trimmed V and J ends, which lost 7 bases and 1 base, there was a span of 13 bases. This CDR3 reads CASKAGPANTEAFF. CDR3 sequence (DNA): TGTGCCAGTAAAGCGGGCCCGGCGAACACTGAAGCTTTCTTT.

This clone was seen once. V usage is TRBV11-3 and J usage is TRBJ2-1; 11 bases align to TRBD2. In germline, CDR1 is SGHNT, CDR2 YENEEA. The ends lost 1 base at V and 7 bases at J; junction bases unmatched: 12. The CDR3 has 18 residues. CDR3 bases: TGTGCCAGCAGCTTAGGACTAGCGGGACGCGCTGGGCGGAATGAGCAGTTCTTC. Its translation: CASSLGLAGRAGRNEQFF.

The V gene is TRBV27, the J gene TRBJ2-6, with 8 bases lining up with TRBD1. The CDR3 length is 13 residues. Trimming at V came to 6 bases and at J to 8 bases, leaving 3 bases not matched to a gene. The V gene's germline CDR1 is MNHEY and CDR2 SMNVEV (reference sequence). CDR3 sequence reads: CASRQGDSNVLTF. As DNA, the CDR3 is TGTGCCAGCAGACAGGGGGACTCCAACGTCCTGACTTTC.

The chain recombines TRBV3-1 (or the pseudogene TRBV3-2) with TRBJ1-3; D uncertain. Germline V lookup: CDR1 LGHDT, CDR2 YNNKEL (reference sequence). V lost 4 bases and J lost 4, with 5 bases in between. The CDR3 has 12 residues. The CDR3 DNA reads as TGTGCCAGCAGCCCAGGCGGAAACACCATATATTTT. Its translation is CASSPGGNTIYF.

This chain uses TRBV9 with TRBJ2-7; D may be TRBD2 (5 bases). The CDR3 contains 14 residues. The V end was cut by 2 bases, the J end by 3 bases, with 12 bases between. Germline values: CDR1 SGDLS, CDR2 YYNGEE. CDR3 coding DNA: TGTGCCAGCAGCGTCTCTGGACTGGGCTACGAGCAGTACTTC. It specifies CASSVSGLGYEQYF.

This clone has a single count. The chain is built from TRBV27 and TRBJ2-7; D is ambiguous. Trimming removed 0 bases from V and 4 bases from J, with 10 bases in between. The CDR3 length is 14 residues. Germline V gene lookup returns CDR1 MNHEY and CDR2 SMNVEV (reference sequence). CDR3 nucleotide sequence: TGTGCCAGCAGTTTATCGTGGGCCCCTTACGAGCAGTACTTC. Translated: CASSLSWAPYEQYF.

J is TRBJ1-1 and V is TRBV7-8, with a weak D call TRBD1 (6 bases). The length of the CDR3 is 11 residues. The germline V and J ends were trimmed by 5 bases and 7 bases, with 8 bases remaining between them. Per germline, CDR1 SGHVS and CDR2 FQNEAQ. CDR3 in DNA: TGTGCCAGCAGCCAGGGGCTTGAAGCTTTCTTT. Amino acid sequence: CASSQGLEAFF. Variable domain in full (rest from reference TRBV7-8 and TRBJ1-1): GAGVSQSPRYKVAKRGQDVALRCDPISGHVSLFWYQQALGQGPEFLTYFQNEAQLDKSGLPSDRFFAERPEGSVSTLKIQRTQQEDSAVYLCASSQGLEAFFGQGTRLTVV.

The genes are TRBV7-8 and TRBJ2-7; D may be TRBD2 (6 bases). The CDR3 consists of 13 residues. Trimming took 8 bases from V and 3 from J, leaving 14 bases between them. From germline, CDR1 is SGHVS and CDR2 FQNEAQ. CDR3 amino acids: CASGLWGDYEQYF. The CDR3 DNA follows: TGTGCCAGCGGACTATGGGGGGACTACGAGCAGTACTTC.

The chain is built from TRBV3-1 (or the pseudogene TRBV3-2) and TRBJ1-5, with 7 bases identical to TRBD1. The germline CDR1 and CDR2 sequences are LGHDT and YNNKEL (reference sequence). V trimming: 2 bases; J trimming: 6 bases; junction bases outside the gene matches: 4. The CDR3 runs 14 residues. The CDR3 spells CASSQTRGFQPQHF. The CDR3 region has the DNA TGTGCCAGCAGCCAAACCAGGGGGTTTCAGCCCCAGCATTTT.

This chain connects TRBV10-2 to TRBJ2-7; 9 bases are shared with TRBD1. Germline V lookup: CDR1 WSHSY, CDR2 SAAADI. J was trimmed by 2 bases and V by 2 bases; bases with no gene match: 7. The CDR3 length is 16 residues. For the CDR3, the DNA is TGCGCCAGCAGTGAGCTCCCAGGGACAGGGACCTACGAGCAGTACTTC. The encoded protein is CASSELPGTGTYEQYF.